This TCR beta chain was observed in a study of shared clonotypes between healthy human individuals. This clone was seen a few times. As processed by the authors: Sequence data from immunoSEQ were junction-only and lacked quality scores; consequently, filtering differed. Clones were read by immunoSEQ multiplex PCR, and TCRdb kept only the in-frame ones, dropping some. From that table come the V and J calls and clone size; the DNA was used to work out D and trimming. The table lists 2 million to 3 million clones, 93% of them singletons. Participating donors were healthy, HIV-negative adults free of recent acute infections or vaccinations. A CD45RA+ naive subset and a CD45RA-negative memory subset were split from CD4+ cells. This CDR3 comprises 13 residues. The J segment lost 5 bases and the V segment lost 6 bases, leaving 6 bases of the junction unmatched. In germline, CDR1 is SQVTM, CDR2 ANQGSEA.

The chain combines TRBV29-1 with TRBJ1-5; 8 bases are a match to TRBD1. The clonotype comes from a young man in good health. Some clones in this sample may be carry-over from other donors' samples. Sequencing was carried out using naive CD4+ T cells from PBMCs. Subset in this sample: CD45RA+ positively selected. The CDR3 region is CSVLDRDHQPQHF. The DNA for the CDR3 is TGCAGCGTCCTGGACAGGGACCATCAGCCCCAGCATTTT.